A single sample gave rise to the 8 T cell receptor beta chains below, sequenced in a study of shared clonotypes between healthy human individuals. Clones were read by immunoSEQ multiplex PCR, and TCRdb kept only the in-frame ones, dropping some. The sample consists of 400,000 to 550,000 clones, less than 80% of them appearing once. The sequencing sample was made of PBMCs. Every receptor here comes from a woman in her forties in good health. Some clones in this sample may be carry-over from other donors' samples.

This chain links TRBV5-1 with TRBJ1-3; 12 nucleotides agree with TRBD1. CDR1 and CDR2 from the germline V gene are SGHRS and YFSETQ. This CDR3 region has 16 residues. J gave up 4 bases and V 4 bases, and 6 bases lay outside the gene matches. DNA for the CDR3: TGCGCCAGCAGCCCGGGACAGGGGGCGGAAGGAAACACCATATATTTT. This encodes CASSPGQGAEGNTIYF.

V is TRBV30 and J is TRBJ1-2; perhaps TRBD1 as D (5 bases). The germline V gene encodes CDR1 GTSNPN and CDR2 SVGIG (reference sequence). V lost 6 bases, J lost 7 bases, and 24 bases lay in between. This CDR3 is 15 amino acids long. CDR3 loop: CACPARGAMRSGYTF. The CDR3 DNA follows: TGTGCCTGCCCTGCGAGGGGCGCGATGAGGAGTGGCTACACCTTC.

The chain combines TRBV27 with TRBJ2-1; perhaps TRBD1 as D (6 bases). This CDR3 region has 13 residues. V was trimmed by 5 bases and J by 2 bases, leaving 7 bases between them. Germline lookup yields CDR1 MNHEY and CDR2 SMNVEV (reference sequence). The CDR3 DNA reads as TGTGCCAGCAGTCCAGGGGCCTACAATGAGCAGTTCTTC. Protein product: CASSPGAYNEQFF.

The V and J genes are TRBV5-1 and TRBJ1-5; D call uncertain. The CDR3 runs 15 residues. The V and J ends lost 5 bases and 3 bases respectively, with 15 bases between them. Germline CDR1 and CDR2: SGHRS and YFSETQ. CDR3 nucleotide sequence: TGCGCCAGCAGTGGTTTCGACCCGTCCAATCAGCCCCAGCATTTT. Amino acids: CASSGFDPSNQPQHF.

The rearrangement joins TRBV6-1 to TRBJ1-1; weak D call: TRBD1 (5 bases). V lost 4 bases, J lost 8 bases, and 14 bases lay in between. Germline CDR1 reads MNHNS; CDR2 reads SASEGT. CDR3 size: 13 residues. The CDR3 sequence: CASSVLTQGEAFF. CDR3 DNA sequence: TGTGCCAGCAGTGTCCTCACCCAGGGAGAAGCTTTCTTT.

Here the CDR3 reads CASSSDGGAVGYGYTF. The CDR3 DNA reads TGCGCCAGCAGCTCGGACGGCGGGGCGGTCGGCTATGGCTACACCTTC. The chain joins TRBV5-1 to TRBJ1-2, with a possible D match to TRBD1 (5 bases). With 3 bases removed from V and 4 bases from J, the gap between germline ends came to 19 bases. CDR3 length equals 16 residues. The germline gives CDR1 SGHRS, CDR2 YFSETQ.

This clone was counted once. This chain uses TRBV18 with TRBJ1-1, with 7 bases identical to TRBD1. Trimming took 3 bases from V and 0 from J; bases not matched to a gene: 7. The CDR3 totals 16 residues. Germline CDR1 reads KGHSH; CDR2 reads LQKENI. As DNA, the CDR3 is TGTGCCAGCTCACCGATGCAGGGGGACATGAACACTGAAGCTTTCTTT. It codes for CASSPMQGDMNTEAFF.

This clone was counted once. This chain joins TRBV4-2 and TRBJ1-3, with D maybe TRBD1 (6 bases). V lost 4 bases to trimming and J lost 2 bases, with 18 bases between them. The CDR3 contains 17 residues. Per germline, CDR1 LGHNA and CDR2 YNFKEQ. Here the CDR3 reads CASSLREEQGAGNTIYF. The CDR3 nucleotides read TGTGCCAGCAGCCTAAGGGAAGAACAGGGAGCTGGAAACACCATATATTTT.